The clone carrying this TCR beta chain was seen a few times. The antigen is undetermined. Sequenced by immunoSEQ multiplex PCR; TCRdb stores in-frame clones only, minus some. The sample consists of some 48,000 clones, 81% of them appearing once. The data stem from a study of PD-1 blockade in mismatch repair-deficient tumors. PCR or immunohistochemistry showed mismatch repair deficiency in every enrolled patient. TCR sequencing covered a few patients who responded to pembrolizumab. Study-wide results and caveats: Tumor-resident clones, often absent from pretreatment blood, expanded after pembrolizumab and then contracted.

Per the germline V gene, CDR1 is MNHEY and CDR2 is SMNVEV (reference sequence). The CDR3 length is 15 residues. V dropped 5 bases and J dropped 7 bases, with 20 bases sitting between them. This TCR derives from an adult with mismatch repair-deficient cancer. The chain joins TRBV27 to TRBJ1-1; maybe TRBD1 (5 bases). The sequencing used peripheral blood, collected roughly 20 weeks after starting pembrolizumab. This CDR3 is CASSTRVWGQNEAFF. The CDR3 DNA is TGTGCCAGCAGTACCAGGGTTTGGGGTCAGAATGAAGCTTTCTTT.